The entry below describes one T cell receptor beta chain. Its antigen is currently unknown. Treatment reported: around 19 received Ad26.COV2.S at low or high dose, single or two shots; 5 received placebo; per-sample allocation not given. After the first vaccine or placebo injection, samples were drawn on day 63. Germline loops: CDR1 MNHEY, CDR2 SVGAGI. The CDR3 extends over 11 amino acids. Between the trimmed V and J ends, which lost 6 bases and 6 bases, there was a span of 9 bases. These data belong to a study of Ad26.COV2.S vaccination and SARS-CoV-2 variants. Study-wide results and caveats: Vaccine recipients showed a spike-specific TCR breadth that was higher than in placebo recipients.

Assay: immunoSEQ multiplex PCR; the TCRdb copy retains only in-frame clones and omits some. The top ten clones hold 3.6% of a sample with a few hundred thousand clones, 70% to 90% of them seen once. The material was peripheral blood, obtained in a trial of Ad26.COV2.S vaccine versus placebo. V and J are TRBV6-5 and TRBJ2-7, with D perhaps matching TRBD1 (5 bases). The TCR was taken from a person aged 18-65 years who received the Ad26.COV2.S COVID-19 vaccine or a placebo. In DNA form, the CDR3 reads TGTGCCAGCAGGGATAGGGGCGAGCAGTACTTC. It translates to CASRDRGEQYF.